The clone carrying this TCR beta chain was found a few times. What it binds is not known. V dropped 4 bases and J dropped 1 base, with 14 bases sitting between them. Germline V gene lookup returns CDR1 SGHRS and CDR2 YFSETQ. The CDR3 sequence is 15 residues long. The sample originates from a study of cytomegalovirus exposure and HLA in healthy donors. On the study more broadly: The study's early data release held about 85 million unique TCRs from HLA-typed donors. Caucasian-associated ancestry cluster membership applied to under 85% of around 400 genotyped donors.

60 Vbeta and 13 Jbeta primers were used in PCR. Here immunoSEQ multiplex PCR was the method, and the copy in TCRdb shows in-frame clones only, minus some. The sample yields more than 40,000 clones, more than 65% seen once. Regarding the study as a whole: Later analysis placed DRB1 highest and HLA-C lowest in TCR association rates, which differed by HLA locus.

The TCR was taken from a man aged 50-60 years in good health and CMV-seronegative. Sequencing used PBMCs. The chain links TRBV5-1 to TRBJ2-5, with D perhaps TRBD1 (6 bases). CDR3 loop: CASSPVDSFQETQYF. The CDR3 DNA is TGCGCCAGCAGCCCGGTGGACAGCTTCCAAGAGACCCAGTACTTC. Full variable domain (outside the CDR3, taken from reference TRBV5-1 and TRBJ2-5): KAGVTQTPRYLIKTRGQQVTLSCSPISGHRSVSWYQQTPGQGLQFLFEYFSETQRNKGNFPGRFSGRQFSNSRSEMNVSTLELGDSALYLCASSPVDSFQETQYFGPGTRLLVL.